One sample yielded the 30 T cell receptor beta chains listed below, sequenced in a study of blood T cell repertoires in COVID-19. TCRdb's copy holds only in-frame clones and misses some; the assay was immunoSEQ multiplex PCR. The sample carries 250,000 to 350,000 clones, approximately 87% recorded once. What was sequenced was peripheral blood. These receptors originate from a woman aged 50 to 60 who had recovered from COVID-19.

The CDR3 region has the DNA TGTGCCAGCAGTTTTCTTCAGGGGTATGGCTACACCTTC. This codes for CASSFLQGYGYTF. This chain joins TRBV28 and TRBJ1-2; TRBD1 is a possible D gene (6 bases). Per the germline V gene, CDR1 is MDHEN and CDR2 is SYDVKM. V gave up 3 bases and J gave up 5 bases, with 10 bases separating them. This CDR3 has 13 amino acids.

The chain carries TRBV19 and TRBJ1-5; D is unresolved. V was trimmed by 4 bases and J by 4 bases, leaving 5 bases between them. CDR1 is LNHDA, CDR2 SQIVND, per germline (reference sequence). The CDR3 contains 12 residues. This chain's CDR3 is CASSNINQPQHF. In DNA form, the CDR3 reads TGTGCCAGTAGTAATATTAATCAGCCCCAGCATTTT.

CDR3 loop: CASSLATRGGRDTQYF. CDR3 bases: TGTGCCAGCAGCTTAGCAACGCGGGGGGGCAGAGATACGCAGTATTTT. The rearrangement links TRBV7-6 to TRBJ2-3; TRBD2 aligns across 9 bases. Trimming removed 0 bases from V and 5 bases from J; junction bases left unmatched: 6. The germline V gene encodes CDR1 SGHVS and CDR2 FNYEAQ. There are 16 residues in the CDR3.

The V gene is TRBV28, the J gene TRBJ2-7, with a tentative D call TRBD2 (6 bases). Germline V gives CDR1 MDHEN, CDR2 SYDVKM. This CDR3 spans 12 amino acids. V dropped 10 bases and J dropped 5 bases, with 15 bases sitting between them. The CDR3 region has the DNA TGTGCCATTGGCGGGACTCTAGACGAGCAGTACTTC. Protein: CAIGGTLDEQYF.

CDR3 residues: CASSEGAGKDTQYF. The CDR3 DNA sequence: TGTGCCAGCAGCGAGGGGGCGGGGAAAGATACGCAGTATTTT. The chain employs TRBV6-2 or TRBV6-3 and TRBJ2-3, with D possibly matching TRBD1 (7 bases). V was cut by 6 bases and J by 5 bases, with 15 bases left in between. Germline V gene sequence: CDR1 MNHEY, CDR2 SVGEGT. The length of the CDR3 is 14 residues.

The gene calls are TRBV3-1 (or the pseudogene TRBV3-2) and TRBJ2-7; a possible D gene is TRBD2 (5 bases). Trimming pared 3 bases from V and 3 bases from J, leaving 15 bases between. The CDR3 covers 15 residues. Germline V lookup: CDR1 LGHDT, CDR2 YNNKEL (reference sequence). The CDR3 sequence is CASSHTRDLSYEQYF. CDR3 bases: TGTGCCAGCAGCCATACCCGGGATCTAAGCTACGAGCAGTACTTC.

V usage is TRBV27 and J usage is TRBJ1-5; D is unresolved. The CDR3 spans 14 residues. Germline CDR1 MNHEY, CDR2 SMNVEV (reference sequence). The V end lost 5 bases, the J end lost 9 bases, and 17 bases lay between the germline ends. CDR3 nucleotide sequence: TGTGCCAGCAGTCAAACGACGGAGTCGGGGCCCCAGCATTTT. Protein product: CASSQTTESGPQHF.

V and J are TRBV30 and TRBJ2-7; possible D gene TRBD2, 6 bases. V was cut by 4 bases and J by 4 bases, with 14 bases left in between. CDR1 and CDR2 from the germline V gene are GTSNPN and SVGIG (reference sequence). The CDR3 loop spans 13 amino acids. The CDR3 sequence is CAWILAGSYEQYF. CDR3 nucleotides: TGTGCCTGGATCTTGGCGGGATCTTACGAGCAGTACTTC.

The V and J genes are TRBV4-3 and TRBJ1-4; tentative D call: TRBD1 (5 bases). In germline, CDR1 is LGHNA, CDR2 YSLEER. Trimming pared 2 bases from V and 3 bases from J, leaving 13 bases between. This CDR3 is 16 amino acids long. CDR3 sequence (DNA): TGCGCCAGCAGCCAACCTTCAGGGTACCCTAATGAAAAACTGTTTTTT. Protein sequence: CASSQPSGYPNEKLFF.

J is TRBJ2-3 and V is TRBV20-1; D is undetermined. V shed 1 base and J shed 5 bases, with 4 bases lying between them. CDR3 length: 11 residues. The germline CDR1 and CDR2 sequences are DFQATT and SNEGSKA (reference sequence). Here the CDR3 DNA reads TGCAGTGCTAGAGGAGGAGATACGCAGTATTTT. This encodes CSARGGDTQYF.

Notes on this clone: At one end, the junction sequence differs from germline, possibly due to a read error. This rearrangement joins TRBV28 to TRBJ2-7; possibly TRBD2 for D (6 bases). Germline loops: CDR1 MDHEN, CDR2 SYDVKM. The CDR3 loop spans 11 amino acids. CDR3: CASSSPTRLIF. In DNA form, the CDR3 reads TGTGCCAGCAGTTCCCCGACTAGACTAATCTTC.

The chain has TRBV5-6 and TRBJ2-2, with 8 bases matching TRBD1. The CDR3 runs to 17 residues. Germline lookup yields CDR1 SGHDT and CDR2 YYEEEE. V shed 1 base, J shed 0 bases, and the junction held 5 bases outside the gene matches. CDR3 loop: CASSLRRTGSNTGELFF. The CDR3, as DNA: TGTGCCAGCAGCTTGCGGCGGACAGGGTCGAACACCGGGGAGCTGTTTTTT. Together with reference TRBV5-6 and TRBJ2-2, the CDR3 gives the full variable domain: DAGVTQSPTHLIKTRGQQVTLRCSPKSGHDTVSWYQQALGQGPQFIFQYYEEEERQRGNFPDRFSGHQFPNYSSELNVNALLLGDSALYLCASSLRRTGSNTGELFFGEGSRLTVL.

The chain has TRBV4-3 and TRBJ1-6; possible D gene TRBD1, 5 bases. Trimming stripped 0 bases from V and 14 bases from J, with 11 bases between. Germline V gene sequence: CDR1 LGHNA, CDR2 YSLEER. The CDR3 totals 13 residues. This CDR3 is CASSQDAAGALHF. The CDR3 DNA is TGCGCCAGCAGCCAAGATGCGGCGGGGGCCCTCCACTTT.

CDR3 residues: CASSMYLAGVPFF. CDR3 bases: TGTGCCAGTAGTATGTATCTCGCGGGAGTCCCGTTCTTC. The chain links TRBV19 to TRBJ2-1, with 7 bases matching TRBD2. Trimming took 3 bases from V and 15 from J; bases not matched to a gene: 11. Germline values: CDR1 LNHDA, CDR2 SQIVND (reference sequence). CDR3 size: 13 residues.

The rearrangement links TRBV23-1 to TRBJ2-7; 9 bases match TRBD1. TRBV23-1 is sorted into the ORF group, with uncertain function. Losses at the gene ends were 10 bases for V and 6 bases for J; bases not matched to a gene: 16. The CDR3 contains 15 residues. CDR3 nucleotide sequence: TGCGCCACGCCGCCTAAGCCGGGACAGGGTGGCGAGCAGTACTTC. This translates into CATPPKPGQGGEQYF.

V is TRBV6-6 and J is TRBJ2-1, with D perhaps TRBD1 (6 bases). Trimming took off 7 bases at V and 1 base at J, with 11 bases between the two ends. The CDR3 runs to 14 residues. Germline V gives CDR1 MNHNY, CDR2 SVGAGI (reference sequence). Here the CDR3 DNA reads TGTGCCAGCACCACCACAGGGTCCTACAATGAGCAGTTCTTC. Amino acid sequence: CASTTTGSYNEQFF.

This clone came up a few times. The rearrangement uses TRBV2 and TRBJ1-6; possibly TRBD1 for D (6 bases). This CDR3 comprises 12 residues. V was pared by 8 bases and J by 12 bases, with 14 bases between. CDR1 is SNHLY and CDR2 is FYNNEI in the germline V gene. Here the CDR3 reads CASGTGIGPLHF. The CDR3, as DNA: TGTGCCAGCGGTACAGGGATAGGACCCCTCCACTTT.

This chain links TRBV5-8 with TRBJ1-3; no firm D call. The CDR3 has 17 residues. V dropped 0 bases and J dropped 1 base, with 14 bases sitting between them. Germline V lookup: CDR1 SGHTS, CDR2 YDEGEE. In DNA form, the CDR3 reads TGTGCCAGCAGCTTGGGTATCCAGCGACCGTCTGGAAACACCATATATTTT. Amino acid sequence: CASSLGIQRPSGNTIYF.

DNA of the CDR3: TGTGCCAGCAGTACATTAGGGACAGGGGGATATCTAGTAGATACGCAGTATTTT. This encodes CASSTLGTGGYLVDTQYF. V usage is TRBV27 and J usage is TRBJ2-3; TRBD1 matches 11 bases. The CDR3 is 18 amino acids. V lost 5 bases and J lost 5; bases outside the gene matches: 15. Looked up from germline, CDR1 is MNHEY and CDR2 is SMNVEV (reference sequence).

The gene calls are TRBV2 and TRBJ2-4; maybe TRBD1 (6 bases). The CDR3 length is 16 residues. Germline CDR1 and CDR2: SNHLY and FYNNEI. Trimming left V 5 bases short and J 0 bases short, with 14 bases between. Here the CDR3 DNA reads TGTGCCAGCAGTCCCCAGGGGACGCTAGCCAAAAACATTCAGTACTTC. This sequence encodes CASSPQGTLAKNIQYF. Filled out from reference TRBV2 and TRBJ2-4, the complete variable domain reads EPEVTQTPSHQVTQMGQEVILRCVPISNHLYFYWYRQILGQKVEFLVSFYNNEISEKSEIFDDQFSVERPDGSNFTLKIRSTKLEDSAMYFCASSPQGTLAKNIQYFGAGTRLSVL.

This clone has just one count. The CDR3 loop is CASTKCGGGGGDTQYF. CDR3 bases: TGTGCCAGCACCAAGTGTGGAGGGGGCGGTGGAGATACGCAGTATTTT. The chain is built from TRBV21-1 and TRBJ2-3; the table's D gene call, TRBD1, was not cross checked with the DNA. TRBV21-1 is designated a pseudogene. This CDR3 region has 16 residues.

CDR3 sequence reads: CASSPSPWSGVQETQYF. For the CDR3, the DNA is TGTGCCAGCAGCCCATCCCCCTGGTCGGGGGTCCAAGAGACCCAGTACTTC. The chain employs TRBV7-2 and TRBJ2-5, with D maybe TRBD2 (6 bases). Trimming took 5 bases from V and 1 from J, leaving 20 bases between them. The CDR3 loop spans 17 amino acids. Germline lookup yields CDR1 SGHTA and CDR2 FQGNSA.

This chain's CDR3 is CASGRYSTEKLFF. The CDR3, as DNA: TGTGCCAGCGGGCGATACTCAACCGAAAAACTGTTTTTT. J is TRBJ1-4 and V is TRBV6-5, with D hard to call. CDR1 is MNHEY and CDR2 is SVGAGI in the germline V gene. The CDR3 totals 13 residues. The V end lost 8 bases, the J end lost 8 bases, and 15 bases lay between the germline ends.

The chain has TRBV29-1 and TRBJ2-1; the match to TRBD2 covers 12 bases. The CDR3 totals 15 residues. V was pared by 6 bases and J by 5 bases, with 8 bases of the junction left unmatched. Germline values: CDR1 SQVTM, CDR2 ANQGSEA. CDR3 in amino acids: CSVLRTSGTNNEQFF. The CDR3 DNA is TGCAGCGTGCTCAGGACTAGCGGGACCAACAATGAGCAGTTCTTC.

This clone came up once. CDR3 sequence reads: CASSQDRASGFSYNEQFF. In nucleotides, the CDR3 is TGCGCCAGCAGCCAAGATAGGGCTAGCGGCTTCTCCTACAATGAGCAGTTCTTC. The V call is TRBV4-3, the J call TRBJ2-1; TRBD2 agrees at 7 bases. The CDR3 contains 18 residues. Trimming cost V 0 bases and J 0 bases; bases outside gene matches: 8. CDR1 is LGHNA and CDR2 is YSLEER in the germline V gene.

The chain combines TRBV28 with TRBJ1-2; TRBD1 is a possible D gene (6 bases). The CDR3 runs 15 residues. The V and J ends lost 2 bases and 4 bases respectively, with 14 bases between them. Germline-derived CDR1 and CDR2 are MDHEN and SYDVKM. CDR3 coding DNA: TGTGCCAGCAGTTTAGTTGGGGGCTATGGCTATGGCTACACCTTC. It specifies CASSLVGGYGYGYTF.

DNA for the CDR3: TGTGCCAGCCGGGACTCCCTCTACGAGCAGTACTTC. Encoded protein: CASRDSLYEQYF. V is TRBV6-5 and J is TRBJ2-7; perhaps TRBD2 as D (6 bases). Trimming cost V 8 bases and J 3 bases, with 11 bases left between them. This CDR3 is 12 amino acids long. Germline values: CDR1 MNHEY, CDR2 SVGAGI.

V usage is TRBV5-6 and J usage is TRBJ2-2; D is possibly TRBD1 (5 bases). The length of the CDR3 is 17 residues. With 2 bases removed from V and 3 bases from J, the gap between germline ends came to 17 bases. Germline CDR1 and CDR2: SGHDT and YYEEEE. The CDR3 protein is CASSLGAIQRYTGELFF. For the CDR3, the DNA is TGTGCCAGCAGCTTAGGGGCAATACAGAGATACACCGGGGAGCTGTTTTTT.

The chain has TRBV4-3 and TRBJ1-1; the D gene is possibly TRBD1 (6 bases). CDR3 length: 13 residues. The germline V and J ends were trimmed by 2 bases and 6 bases, with 10 bases remaining between them. The V gene's germline CDR1 is LGHNA and CDR2 YSLEER. The CDR3 bases are TGCGCCAGCAGCCAACCCGGACAGTCTGAAGCTTTCTTT. It codes for CASSQPGQSEAFF.

The rearrangement joins TRBV28 to TRBJ2-1, with 8 bases identical to TRBD1. The length of the CDR3 is 14 residues. The germline V gene encodes CDR1 MDHEN and CDR2 SYDVKM. The V segment lost 6 bases and the J segment 3 bases; nucleotides outside the gene matches: 4. The CDR3 DNA is TGTGCCAGCAGGGGGACAGGCTACTACAATGAGCAGTTCTTC. Translation: CASRGTGYYNEQFF.